This T cell receptor beta chain is from a study of technical replicates of blood from four donors. The count of this clone is one. The V end lost 5 bases, the J end lost 3 bases, and 16 bases lay between the germline ends. The CDR3 covers 15 residues. Germline CDR1 is SGHNT and CDR2 is YYREEE (reference sequence). Produced via immunoSEQ multiplex PCR; TCRdb's table is partial and in-frame only. Among 91,000 or so clones listed, about 96% were seen once. The rearrangement joins TRBV5-4 to TRBJ2-3; D is perhaps TRBD1 (7 bases). The origin of this receptor is a human donor in good health. The sample consisted of T cells isolated from PBMCs. CDR3: CASSLSGGRTDTQYF. Here the CDR3 DNA reads TGTGCCAGCAGTTTGTCAGGGGGGCGGACAGATACGCAGTATTTT.